This T cell receptor beta chain was identified during a study of blood T cell repertoires in COVID-19. Study in general: Acute-phase and convalescent COVID-19 samples originated in the United States, Italy and Spain. Sources were T cells, B-cell-depleted T cells, or PBMCs; the material itself was cDNA or gDNA.

Source study methods: Amplified reference gene primers provided the basis for estimating nucleated cell counts. The repertoire was sequenced with immunoSEQ multiplex PCR; TCRdb's copy has only in-frame clones and lacks some. From that table come the V and J calls and clone size; the DNA was used to work out D and trimming. The data hold 75,000 or so clones, with approximately 82% observed a single time. Germline CDR1 SGDLS, CDR2 YYNGEE. The CDR3 is 15 amino acids. The trim removed 4 bases at V and 6 bases at J, leaving 12 bases unmatched. The chain employs TRBV9 and TRBJ1-2, with 7 bases fitting TRBD1. This TCR was sampled from a man aged 55 to 70 with acute or convalescent COVID-19. The source material was peripheral blood. The CDR3 region has the DNA TGTGCCAGCAGCCCTCGGGACAGTGCCCTACATGGCTACACCTTC. Its protein is CASSPRDSALHGYTF.